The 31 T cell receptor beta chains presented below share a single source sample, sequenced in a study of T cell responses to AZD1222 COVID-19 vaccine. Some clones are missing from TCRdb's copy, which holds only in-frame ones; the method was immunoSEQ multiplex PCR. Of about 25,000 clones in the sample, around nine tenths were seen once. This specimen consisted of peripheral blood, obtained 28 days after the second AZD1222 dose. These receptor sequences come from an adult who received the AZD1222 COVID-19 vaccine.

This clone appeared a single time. The CDR3 coding sequence is TGTGCCAGCAGTTTATTGGCTAGCGGGGGGTACGAGCAGTACTTC. Amino acids: CASSLLASGGYEQYF. The chain employs TRBV28 and TRBJ2-7; 11 positions agree with TRBD2. Trimming took 1 base from V and 4 from J; bases not matched to a gene: 3. The CDR3 length is 15 residues. Per germline, CDR1 MDHEN and CDR2 SYDVKM. Based on the CDR3 plus reference TRBV28 and TRBJ2-7, the full variable domain is DVKVTQSSRYLVKRTGEKVFLECVQDMDHENMFWYRQDPGLGLRLIYFSYDVKMKEKGDIPEGYSVSREKKERFSLILESASTNQTSMYLCASSLLASGGYEQYFGPGTRLTVT.

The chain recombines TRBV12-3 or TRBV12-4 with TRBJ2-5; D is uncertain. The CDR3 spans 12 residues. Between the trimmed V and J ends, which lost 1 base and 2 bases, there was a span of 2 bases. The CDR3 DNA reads TGTGCCAGCAGTTTAGGTCAAGAGACCCAGTACTTC. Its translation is CASSLGQETQYF.

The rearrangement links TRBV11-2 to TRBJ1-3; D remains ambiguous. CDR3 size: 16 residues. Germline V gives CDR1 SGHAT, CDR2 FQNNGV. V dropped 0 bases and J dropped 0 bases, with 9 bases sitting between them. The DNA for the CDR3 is TGTGCCAGCAGCTTAGAGGGCAGCTTCTCTGGAAACACCATATATTTT. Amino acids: CASSLEGSFSGNTIYF.

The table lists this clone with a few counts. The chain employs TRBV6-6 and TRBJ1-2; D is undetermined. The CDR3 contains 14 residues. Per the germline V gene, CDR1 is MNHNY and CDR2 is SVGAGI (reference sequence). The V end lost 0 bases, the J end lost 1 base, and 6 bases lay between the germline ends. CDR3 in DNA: TGTGCCAGCAGTTACTCGACATTTAACTATGGCTACACCTTC. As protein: CASSYSTFNYGYTF.

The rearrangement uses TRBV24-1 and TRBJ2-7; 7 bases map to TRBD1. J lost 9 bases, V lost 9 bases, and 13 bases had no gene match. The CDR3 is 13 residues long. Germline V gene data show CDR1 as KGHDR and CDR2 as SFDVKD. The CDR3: CATQSGTDYWQYF. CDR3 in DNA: TGTGCCACCCAAAGTGGGACAGACTACTGGCAGTACTTC.

CDR3 residues: CASSLDKSISYEQYF. The CDR3 DNA reads TGTGCCAGCAGCTTAGATAAGTCGATTTCCTACGAGCAGTACTTC. The chain uses TRBV7-9 and TRBJ2-7; no definite D call. The CDR3 has 15 amino acids. Trimming removed 1 base at V and 1 base at J, with 11 bases between. Germline V gene sequence: CDR1 SEHNR, CDR2 FQNEAQ (reference sequence).

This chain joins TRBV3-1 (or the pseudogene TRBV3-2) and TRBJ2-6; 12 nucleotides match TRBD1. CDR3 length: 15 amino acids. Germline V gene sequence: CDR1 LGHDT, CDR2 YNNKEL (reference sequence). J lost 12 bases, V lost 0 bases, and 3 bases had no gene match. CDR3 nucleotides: TGTGCCAGCAGCCAAGAATGGGACAGGGGGCGCGTCCTGACTTTC. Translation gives CASSQEWDRGRVLTF.

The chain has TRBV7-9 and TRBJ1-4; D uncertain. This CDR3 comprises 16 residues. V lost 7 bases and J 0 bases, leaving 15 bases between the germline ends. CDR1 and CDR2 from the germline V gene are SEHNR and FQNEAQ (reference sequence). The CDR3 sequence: CASTDSPVPTNEKLFF. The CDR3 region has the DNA TGTGCCAGCACTGACTCCCCTGTACCAACTAATGAAAAACTGTTTTTT.

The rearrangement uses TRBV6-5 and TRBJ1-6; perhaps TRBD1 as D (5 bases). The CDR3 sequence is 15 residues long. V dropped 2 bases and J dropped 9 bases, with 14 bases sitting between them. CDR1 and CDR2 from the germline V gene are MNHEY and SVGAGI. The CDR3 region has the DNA TGTGCCAGCAGTTACGGGCCGGGAGGGGCTTCACCCCTCCACTTT. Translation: CASSYGPGGASPLHF.

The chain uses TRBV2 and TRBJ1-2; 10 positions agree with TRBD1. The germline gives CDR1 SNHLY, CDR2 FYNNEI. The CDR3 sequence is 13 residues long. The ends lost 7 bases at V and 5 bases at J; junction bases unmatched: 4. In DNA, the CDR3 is TGTGCCAGCACTCCGGGACAGGGGTATGGCTACACCTTC. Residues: CASTPGQGYGYTF.

This CDR3 reads CATRPSGISYEQYF. CDR3 coding DNA: TGTGCCACTAGGCCTAGCGGGATATCCTACGAGCAGTACTTC. V is TRBV27 and J is TRBJ2-7; 9 positions match TRBD2. CDR3 length: 14 amino acids. The germline CDR1 and CDR2 sequences are MNHEY and SMNVEV (reference sequence). Trimming removed 10 bases from V and 1 base from J; junction bases left unmatched: 8.

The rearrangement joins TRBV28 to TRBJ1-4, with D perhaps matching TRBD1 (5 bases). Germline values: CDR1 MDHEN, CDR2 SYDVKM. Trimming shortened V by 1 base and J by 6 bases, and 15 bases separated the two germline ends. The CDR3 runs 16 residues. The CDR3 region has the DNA TGTGCCAGCAGTTTATATGGCCGTGGGGGAGATGAAAAACTGTTTTTT. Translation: CASSLYGRGGDEKLFF.

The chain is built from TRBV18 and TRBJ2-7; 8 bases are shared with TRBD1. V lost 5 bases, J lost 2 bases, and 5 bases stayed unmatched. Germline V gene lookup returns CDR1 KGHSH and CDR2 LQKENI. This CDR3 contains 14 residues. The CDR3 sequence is CASSSGQGTYEQYF. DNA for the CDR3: TGTGCCAGCTCATCTGGACAGGGAACCTACGAGCAGTACTTC.

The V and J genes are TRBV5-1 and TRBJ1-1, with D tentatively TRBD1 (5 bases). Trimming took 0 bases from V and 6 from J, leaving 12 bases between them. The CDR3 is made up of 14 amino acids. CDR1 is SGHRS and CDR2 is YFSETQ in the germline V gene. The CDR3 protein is CASSLVEGQAEAFF. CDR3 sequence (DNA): TGCGCCAGCAGCTTGGTAGAGGGGCAGGCTGAAGCTTTCTTT.

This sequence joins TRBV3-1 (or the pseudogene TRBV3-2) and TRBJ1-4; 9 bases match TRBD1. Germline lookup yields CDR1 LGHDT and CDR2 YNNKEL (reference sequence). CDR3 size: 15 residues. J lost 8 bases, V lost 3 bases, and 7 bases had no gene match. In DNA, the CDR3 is TGTGCCAGCAGCCACTCGGACAGGGGAGACGAAAAACTGTTTTTT. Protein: CASSHSDRGDEKLFF.

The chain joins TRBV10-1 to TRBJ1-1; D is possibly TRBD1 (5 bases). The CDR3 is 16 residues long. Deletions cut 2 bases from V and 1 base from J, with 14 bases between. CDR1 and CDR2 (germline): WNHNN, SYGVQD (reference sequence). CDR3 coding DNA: TGCGCCAGCAGTGAGGATTTGGAGACAGAGAACACTGAAGCTTTCTTT. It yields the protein CASSEDLETENTEAFF.

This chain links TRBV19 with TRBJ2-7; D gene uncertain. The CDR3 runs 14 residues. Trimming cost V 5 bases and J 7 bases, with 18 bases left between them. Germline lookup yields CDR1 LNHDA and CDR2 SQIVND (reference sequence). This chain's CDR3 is CASSPGTGSLEQYF. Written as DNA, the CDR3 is TGTGCCAGTAGTCCCGGAACTGGGTCTCTTGAGCAGTACTTC.

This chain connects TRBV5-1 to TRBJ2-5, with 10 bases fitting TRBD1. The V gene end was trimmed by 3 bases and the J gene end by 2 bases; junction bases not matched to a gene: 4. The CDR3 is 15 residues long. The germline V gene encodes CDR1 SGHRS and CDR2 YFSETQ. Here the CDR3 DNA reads TGCGCCAGCAGCTCCGGACAGGGGGATCAAGAGACCCAGTACTTC. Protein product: CASSSGQGDQETQYF.

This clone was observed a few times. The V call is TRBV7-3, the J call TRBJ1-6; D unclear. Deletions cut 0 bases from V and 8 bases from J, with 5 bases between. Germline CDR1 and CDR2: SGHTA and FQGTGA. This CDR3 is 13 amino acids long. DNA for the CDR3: TGTGCCAGCAGCTTAACGGCTGATTCACCCCTCCACTTT. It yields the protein CASSLTADSPLHF. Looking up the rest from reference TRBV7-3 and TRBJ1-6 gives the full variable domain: GAGVSQTPSNKVTEKGKYVELRCDPISGHTALYWYRQSLGQGPEFLIYFQGTGAADDSGLPNDRFFAVRPEGSVSTLKIQRTERGDSAVYLCASSLTADSPLHFGNGTRLTVT.

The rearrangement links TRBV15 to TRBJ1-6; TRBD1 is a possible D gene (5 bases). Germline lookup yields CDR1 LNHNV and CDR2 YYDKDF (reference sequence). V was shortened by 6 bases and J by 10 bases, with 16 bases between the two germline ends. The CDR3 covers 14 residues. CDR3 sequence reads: CATSSPGAGSPLHF. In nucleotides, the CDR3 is TGTGCCACCAGTTCTCCGGGAGCAGGGTCACCCCTCCACTTT.

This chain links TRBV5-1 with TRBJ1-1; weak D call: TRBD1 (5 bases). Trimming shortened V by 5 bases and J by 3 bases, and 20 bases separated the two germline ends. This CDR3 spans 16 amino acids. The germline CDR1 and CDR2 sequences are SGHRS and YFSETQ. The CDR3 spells CASSSPGQGWDTEAFF. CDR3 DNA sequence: TGCGCCAGCAGTTCCCCCGGACAAGGATGGGACACTGAAGCTTTCTTT. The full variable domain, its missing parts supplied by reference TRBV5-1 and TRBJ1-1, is KAGVTQTPRYLIKTRGQQVTLSCSPISGHRSVSWYQQTPGQGLQFLFEYFSETQRNKGNFPGRFSGRQFSNSRSEMNVSTLELGDSALYLCASSSPGQGWDTEAFFGQGTRLTVV.

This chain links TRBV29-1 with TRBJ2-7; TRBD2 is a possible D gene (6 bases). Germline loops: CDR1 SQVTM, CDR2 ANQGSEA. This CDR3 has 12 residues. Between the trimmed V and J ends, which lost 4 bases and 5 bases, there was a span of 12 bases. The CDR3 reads CSVGRGSHEQYF. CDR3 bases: TGCAGCGTTGGTCGGGGGTCGCACGAGCAGTACTTC.

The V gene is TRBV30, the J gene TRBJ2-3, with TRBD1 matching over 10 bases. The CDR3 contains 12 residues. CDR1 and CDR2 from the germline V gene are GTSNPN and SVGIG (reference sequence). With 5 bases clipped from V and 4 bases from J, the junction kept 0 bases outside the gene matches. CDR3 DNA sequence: TGTGCCTGGGGACAGGGGGCAGATACGCAGTATTTT. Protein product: CAWGQGADTQYF.

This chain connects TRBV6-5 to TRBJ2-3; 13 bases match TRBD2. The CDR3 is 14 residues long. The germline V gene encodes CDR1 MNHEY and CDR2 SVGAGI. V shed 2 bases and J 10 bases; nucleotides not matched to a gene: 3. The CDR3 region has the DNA TGTGCCAGCAGTTACGGGACTAGCGGGAATCCGCAGTATTTT. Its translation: CASSYGTSGNPQYF.

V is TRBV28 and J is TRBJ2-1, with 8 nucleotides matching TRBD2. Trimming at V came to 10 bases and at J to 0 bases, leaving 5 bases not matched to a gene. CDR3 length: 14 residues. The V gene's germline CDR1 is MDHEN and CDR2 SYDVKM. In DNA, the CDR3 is TGTGCCACCGATCGGGGGGGCTCCTACAATGAGCAGTTCTTC. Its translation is CATDRGGSYNEQFF.

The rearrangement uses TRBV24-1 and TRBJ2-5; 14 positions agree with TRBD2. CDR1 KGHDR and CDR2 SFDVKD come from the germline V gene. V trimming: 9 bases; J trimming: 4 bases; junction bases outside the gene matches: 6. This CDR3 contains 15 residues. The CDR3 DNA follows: TGTGCCACCGACCGACTAGCGGGAGGGCGAGAGACCCAGTACTTC. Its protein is CATDRLAGGRETQYF.

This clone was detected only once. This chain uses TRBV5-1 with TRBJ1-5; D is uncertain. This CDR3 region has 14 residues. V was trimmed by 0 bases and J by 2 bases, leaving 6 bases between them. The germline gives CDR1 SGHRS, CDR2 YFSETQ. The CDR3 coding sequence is TGCGCCAGCAGCTTGGAGGGCGGCAATCAGCCCCAGCATTTT. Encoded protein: CASSLEGGNQPQHF.

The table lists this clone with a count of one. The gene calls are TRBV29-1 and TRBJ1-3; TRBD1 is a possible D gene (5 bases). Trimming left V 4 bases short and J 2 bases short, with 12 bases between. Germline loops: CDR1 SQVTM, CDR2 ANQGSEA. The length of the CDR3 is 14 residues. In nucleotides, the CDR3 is TGCAGCGTTGCGGGGGAGATGGCTGGAAACACCATATATTTT. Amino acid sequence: CSVAGEMAGNTIYF. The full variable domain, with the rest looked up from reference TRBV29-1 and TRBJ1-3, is SAVISQKPSRDICQRGTSLTIQCQVDSQVTMMFWYRQQPGQSLTLIATANQGSEATYESGFVIDKFPISRPNLTFSTLTVSNMSPEDSSIYLCSVAGEMAGNTIYFGEGSWLTVV.

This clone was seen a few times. CDR3 nucleotides: TGTGCCAGCAGTTACTCCGGGGATAGCGGCCAAGAGACCCAGTACTTC. This codes for CASSYSGDSGQETQYF. The V gene is TRBV6-2 or TRBV6-3, the J gene TRBJ2-5; TRBD2 might be the D (6 bases). Germline CDR1 reads MNHEY; CDR2 reads SVGEGT. V was pared by 0 bases and J by 1 base, with 12 bases between. The CDR3 has 16 residues.

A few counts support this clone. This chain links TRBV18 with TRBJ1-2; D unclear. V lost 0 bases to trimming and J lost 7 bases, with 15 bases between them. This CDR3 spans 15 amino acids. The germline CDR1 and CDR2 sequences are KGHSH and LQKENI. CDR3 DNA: TGTGCCAGCTCACCACCAGGGATGGGGAATGGTGGCTACACCTTC. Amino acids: CASSPPGMGNGGYTF.

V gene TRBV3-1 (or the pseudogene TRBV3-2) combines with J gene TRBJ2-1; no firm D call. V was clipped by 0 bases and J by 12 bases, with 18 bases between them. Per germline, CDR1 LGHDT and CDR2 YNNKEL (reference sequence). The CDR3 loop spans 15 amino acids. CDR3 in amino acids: CASSQETVLEISQFF. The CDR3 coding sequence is TGTGCCAGCAGCCAAGAAACAGTGTTGGAGATTTCGCAGTTCTTC.